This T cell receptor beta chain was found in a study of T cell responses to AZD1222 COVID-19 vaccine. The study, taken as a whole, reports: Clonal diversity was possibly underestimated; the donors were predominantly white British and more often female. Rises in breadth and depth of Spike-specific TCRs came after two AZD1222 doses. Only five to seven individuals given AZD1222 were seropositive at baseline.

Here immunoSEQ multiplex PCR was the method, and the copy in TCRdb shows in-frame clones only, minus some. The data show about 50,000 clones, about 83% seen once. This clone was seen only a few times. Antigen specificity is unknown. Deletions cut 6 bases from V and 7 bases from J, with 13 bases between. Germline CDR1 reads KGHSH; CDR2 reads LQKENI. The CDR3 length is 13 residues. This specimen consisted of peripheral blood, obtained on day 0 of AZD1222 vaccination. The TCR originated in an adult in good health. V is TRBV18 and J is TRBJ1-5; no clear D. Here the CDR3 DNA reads TGTGCCAGCTCGTCAAAGTCGGACCAGCCCCAGCATTTT. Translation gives CASSSKSDQPQHF.